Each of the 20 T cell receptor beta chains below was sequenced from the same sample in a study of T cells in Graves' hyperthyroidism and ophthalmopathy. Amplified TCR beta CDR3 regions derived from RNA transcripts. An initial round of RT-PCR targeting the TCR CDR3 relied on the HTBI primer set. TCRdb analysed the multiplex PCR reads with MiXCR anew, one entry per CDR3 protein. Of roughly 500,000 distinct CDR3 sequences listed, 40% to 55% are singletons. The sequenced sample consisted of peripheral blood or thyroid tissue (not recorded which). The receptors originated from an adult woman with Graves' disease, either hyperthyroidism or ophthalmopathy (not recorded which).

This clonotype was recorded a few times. CDR3 sequence reads: CSARAYRDTSGDDGYTF. The CDR3 DNA reads as TGCAGTGCTAGGGCGTACCGGGACACTTCCGGGGACGATGGCTACACCTTC. The J gene is TRBJ1-2, the V gene TRBV20-1; D may be TRBD1 (6 bases). The CDR3 length is 17 residues. CDR1 and CDR2 from the germline V gene are DFQATT and SNEGSKA (reference sequence). Between the trimmed V and J ends, which lost 3 bases and 6 bases, there was a span of 26 bases.

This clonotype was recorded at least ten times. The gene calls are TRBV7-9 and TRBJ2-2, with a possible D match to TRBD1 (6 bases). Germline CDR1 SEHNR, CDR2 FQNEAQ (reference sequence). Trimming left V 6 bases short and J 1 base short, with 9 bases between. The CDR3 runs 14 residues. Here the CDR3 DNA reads TGTGCCAGCAGACAGGGCCAGAACACCGGGGAGCTGTTTTTT. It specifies CASRQGQNTGELFF.

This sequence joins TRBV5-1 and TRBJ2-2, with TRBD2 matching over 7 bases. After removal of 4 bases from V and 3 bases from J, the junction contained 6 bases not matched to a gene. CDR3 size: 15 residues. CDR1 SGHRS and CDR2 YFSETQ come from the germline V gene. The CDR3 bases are TGCGCCAGCAGCCCACTAGCGAGTGACACCGGGGAGCTGTTTTTT. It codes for CASSPLASDTGELFF.

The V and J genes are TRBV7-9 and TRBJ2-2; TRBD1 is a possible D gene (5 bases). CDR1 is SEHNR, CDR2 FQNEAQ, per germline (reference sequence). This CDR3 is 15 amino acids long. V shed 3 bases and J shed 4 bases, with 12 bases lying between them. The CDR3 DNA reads TGTGCCAGCAGCTTCGGCAGGGCCAGCACCGGGGAGCTGTTTTTT. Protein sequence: CASSFGRASTGELFF.

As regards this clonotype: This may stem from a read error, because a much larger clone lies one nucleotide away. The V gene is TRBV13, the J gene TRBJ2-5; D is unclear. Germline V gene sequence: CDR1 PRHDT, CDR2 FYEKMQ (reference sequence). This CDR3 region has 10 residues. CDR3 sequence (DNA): TGTGCCGGCAGCCCTTACTACTGGGGATTC. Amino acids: CAGSPYYWGF.

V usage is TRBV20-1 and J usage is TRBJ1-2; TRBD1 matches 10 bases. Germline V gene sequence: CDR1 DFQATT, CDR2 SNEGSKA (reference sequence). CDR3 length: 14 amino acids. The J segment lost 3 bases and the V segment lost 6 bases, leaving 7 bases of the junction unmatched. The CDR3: CSAPRDRGHYGYTF. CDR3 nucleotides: TGCAGTGCCCCAAGGGACAGGGGACACTATGGCTACACCTTC.

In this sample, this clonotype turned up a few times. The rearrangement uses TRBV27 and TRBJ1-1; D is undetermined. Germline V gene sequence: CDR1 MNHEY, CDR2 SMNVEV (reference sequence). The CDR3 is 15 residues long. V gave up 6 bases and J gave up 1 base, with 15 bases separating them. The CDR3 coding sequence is TGTGCCAGCAGCGTCCTTGGTTTGAGGAACACTGAAGCTTTCTTT. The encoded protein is CASSVLGLRNTEAFF.

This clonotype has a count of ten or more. CDR3 protein: CASSLGLAGVHEQYF. In nucleotides, the CDR3 is TGCGCCAGCAGCTTGGGACTAGCGGGAGTCCACGAGCAGTACTTC. The V and J genes are TRBV5-1 and TRBJ2-7; 12 nucleotides align to TRBD2. CDR3 length: 15 residues. Germline V lookup: CDR1 SGHRS, CDR2 YFSETQ. The V gene end was trimmed by 0 bases and the J gene end by 5 bases; junction bases not matched to a gene: 3.

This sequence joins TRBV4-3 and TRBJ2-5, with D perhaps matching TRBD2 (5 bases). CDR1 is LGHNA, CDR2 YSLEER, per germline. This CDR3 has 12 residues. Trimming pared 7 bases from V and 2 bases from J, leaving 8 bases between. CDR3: CASTREQETQYF. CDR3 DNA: TGCGCCAGCACTAGGGAGCAAGAGACCCAGTACTTC.

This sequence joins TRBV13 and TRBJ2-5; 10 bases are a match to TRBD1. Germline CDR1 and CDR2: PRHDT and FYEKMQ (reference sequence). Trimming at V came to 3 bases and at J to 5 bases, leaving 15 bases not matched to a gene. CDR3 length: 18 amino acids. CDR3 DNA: TGTGCCAGCAGCTTCTCGACAGGGGGCGGGAGACTTGGGGAGACCCAGTACTTC. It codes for CASSFSTGGGRLGETQYF. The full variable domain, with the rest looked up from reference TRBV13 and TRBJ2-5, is AAGVIQSPRHLIKEKRETATLKCYPIPRHDTVYWYQQGPGQDPQFLISFYEKMQSDKGSIPDRFSAQQFSDYHSELNMSSLELGDSALYFCASSFSTGGGRLGETQYFGPGTRLLVL.

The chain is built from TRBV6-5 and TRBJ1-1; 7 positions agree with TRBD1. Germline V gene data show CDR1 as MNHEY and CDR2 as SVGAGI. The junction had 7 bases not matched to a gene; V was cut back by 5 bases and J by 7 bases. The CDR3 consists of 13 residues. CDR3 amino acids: CASSARDSHEAFF. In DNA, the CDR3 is TGTGCCAGCAGTGCCCGGGACAGCCATGAAGCTTTCTTT.

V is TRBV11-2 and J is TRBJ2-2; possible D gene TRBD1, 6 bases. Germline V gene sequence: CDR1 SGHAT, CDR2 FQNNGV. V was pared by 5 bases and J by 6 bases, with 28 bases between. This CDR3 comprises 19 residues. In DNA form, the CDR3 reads TGTGCCAGCAGCCTACACCTCCGACAGGACCAAAGACTCGCCGGGGAGCTGTTTTTT. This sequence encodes CASSLHLRQDQRLAGELFF.

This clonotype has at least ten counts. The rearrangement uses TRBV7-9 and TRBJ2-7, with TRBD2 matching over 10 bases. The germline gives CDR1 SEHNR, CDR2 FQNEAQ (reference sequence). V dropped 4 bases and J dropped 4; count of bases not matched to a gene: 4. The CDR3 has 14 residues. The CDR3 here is CASSSSGGSYEQYF. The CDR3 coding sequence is TGTGCCAGCAGCTCTAGCGGGGGCTCTTACGAGCAGTACTTC.

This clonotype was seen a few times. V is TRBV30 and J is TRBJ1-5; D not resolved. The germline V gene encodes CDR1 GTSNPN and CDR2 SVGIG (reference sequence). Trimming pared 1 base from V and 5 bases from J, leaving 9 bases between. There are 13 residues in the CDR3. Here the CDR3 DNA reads TGTGCCTGGAGTGGGCCCACCCATCAGCCCCAGCATTTT. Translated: CAWSGPTHQPQHF.

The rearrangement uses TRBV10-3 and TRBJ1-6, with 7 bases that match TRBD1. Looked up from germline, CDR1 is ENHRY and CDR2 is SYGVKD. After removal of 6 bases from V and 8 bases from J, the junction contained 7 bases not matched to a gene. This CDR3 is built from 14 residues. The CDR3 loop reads CAIRAQTGYSPLHF. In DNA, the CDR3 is TGTGCCATCAGGGCCCAGACAGGGTATTCACCCCTCCACTTT.

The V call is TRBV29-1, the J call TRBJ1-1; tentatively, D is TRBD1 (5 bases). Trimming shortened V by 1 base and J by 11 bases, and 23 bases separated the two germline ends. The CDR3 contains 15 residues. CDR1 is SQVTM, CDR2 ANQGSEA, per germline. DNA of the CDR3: TGCAGCGTTGAAGCCCGGACGGGGGGAGGCGAGGGGGCTTTCTTT. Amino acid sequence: CSVEARTGGGEGAFF.

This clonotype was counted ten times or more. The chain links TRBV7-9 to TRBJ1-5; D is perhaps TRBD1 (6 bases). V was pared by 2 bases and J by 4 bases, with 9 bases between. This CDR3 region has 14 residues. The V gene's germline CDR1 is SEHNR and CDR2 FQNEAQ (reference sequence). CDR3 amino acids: CASSLSGANQPQHF. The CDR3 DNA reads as TGTGCCAGCAGCTTATCGGGGGCTAATCAGCCCCAGCATTTT.

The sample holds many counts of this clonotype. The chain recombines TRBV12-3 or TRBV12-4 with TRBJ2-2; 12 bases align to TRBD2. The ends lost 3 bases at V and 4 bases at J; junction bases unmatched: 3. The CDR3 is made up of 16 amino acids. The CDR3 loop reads CASSFRLAGVTGELFF. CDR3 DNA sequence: TGTGCCAGCAGTTTCAGACTAGCGGGAGTCACCGGGGAGCTGTTTTTT.

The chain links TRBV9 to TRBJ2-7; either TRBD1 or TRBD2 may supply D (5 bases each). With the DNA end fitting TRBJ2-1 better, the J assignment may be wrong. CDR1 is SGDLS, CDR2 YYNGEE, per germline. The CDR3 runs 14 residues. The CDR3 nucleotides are TGTGCCAGCAGCGTCGTGGGGGAGTCAGATGAGCAGTTCTTC. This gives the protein CASSVVGESDEQFF.

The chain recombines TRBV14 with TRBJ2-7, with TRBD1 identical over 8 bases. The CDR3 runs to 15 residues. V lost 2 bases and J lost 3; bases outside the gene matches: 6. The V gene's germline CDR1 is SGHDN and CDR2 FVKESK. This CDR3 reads CASSQRRDRNYEQYF. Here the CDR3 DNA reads TGTGCCAGCAGCCAACGCCGGGACAGGAACTACGAGCAGTACTTC. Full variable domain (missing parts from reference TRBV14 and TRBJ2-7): EAGVTQFPSHSVIEKGQTVTLRCDPISGHDNLYWYRRVMGKEIKFLLHFVKESKQDESGMPNNRFLAERTGGTYSTLKVQPAELEDSGVYFCASSQRRDRNYEQYFGPGTRLTVT.